These T cell receptor beta chains were read from a single sample in a study of blood T cell repertoires in COVID-19. Libraries were prepared by immunoSEQ multiplex PCR; TCRdb keeps only in-frame clonotypes and omits some of them. The table has about 200,000 clones, about 88% seen once; the top ten hold roughly 10%. Input material: peripheral blood. These receptors were collected from a woman in her forties or fifties with COVID-19, enrolled during active disease. Both conserved end residues are part of each CDR3. D genes are given only for firm matches. Size is stated for part of the rows, as once, few or many counts, or as a class when the clone is expanded.

clone_size	d_call	v_call	j_call	cdr3_aa	cdr3_nt
NA	NA	TRBV5-6	TRBJ2-6	CASSPLSGSGANVLTF	TGTGCCAGCAGCCCCCTGAGCGGGTCTGGGGCCAACGTCCTGACTTTC
NA	NA	TRBV19	TRBJ2-1	CASSHGGSYNEQFF	TGTGCCAGTAGTCATGGGGGGTCTTACAATGAGCAGTTCTTC
NA	TRBD2	TRBV4-1	TRBJ2-1	CASSQVAGGYNEQFF	TGCGCCAGCAGCCAAGTAGCGGGGGGCTACAATGAGCAGTTCTTC
NA	TRBD2	TRBV5-1	TRBJ2-1	CASSQTSGGYNEQFF	TGCGCCAGCAGCCAGACTAGCGGGGGCTACAATGAGCAGTTCTTC
NA	NA	TRBV2	TRBJ2-1	CASSFDRILNEQFF	TGTGCCAGCAGTTTCGACAGAATCCTCAATGAGCAGTTCTTC
NA	TRBD2	TRBV13	TRBJ2-3	CASSRTSGGFTDTQYF	TGTGCCAGCAGCCGTACTAGCGGGGGTTTCACAGATACGCAGTATTTT
NA	NA	TRBV3-1/TRBV3-2	TRBJ1-4	CASSQERSGDDEKLFF	TGTGCCAGCAGCCAAGAGAGGTCAGGGGATGACGAAAAACTGTTTTTT
NA	TRBD1	TRBV27	TRBJ1-2	CASSFSGTGGARGYTF	TGTGCCAGCAGTTTTTCCGGGACAGGGGGCGCAAGAGGCTACACCTTC
NA	TRBD2	TRBV7-9	TRBJ2-3	CASSLDRAGADTQYF	TGTGCCAGCAGCTTAGATCGAGCGGGGGCAGATACGCAGTATTTT
NA	NA	TRBV10-3	TRBJ2-7	CAISGSSYEQYF	TGTGCCATCAGCGGGTCATCCTACGAGCAGTACTTC
once	TRBD1	TRBV2	TRBJ1-1	CASSYRQGRTEAFF	TGTGCCAGCAGTTACCGACAGGGGAGAACTGAAGCTTTCTTT
NA	NA	TRBV27	TRBJ1-1	CASSLQWGVNTEAFF	TGTGCCAGCAGTCTTCAATGGGGGGTAAACACTGAAGCTTTCTTT
NA	TRBD1	TRBV7-9	TRBJ1-3	CASSPGGRTGGNTIYF	TGTGCCAGCAGCCCGGGCGGAAGGACAGGGGGAAACACCATATATTTT
few	NA	TRBV6-1	TRBJ1-2	CASSERLNYGYTF	TGTGCCAGCAGTGAGAGACTGAACTATGGCTACACCTTC
once	NA	TRBV11-3	TRBJ2-2	CASSLDQGFTGELFF	TGTGCCAGCAGCTTAGATCAGGGGTTCACCGGGGAGCTGTTTTTT